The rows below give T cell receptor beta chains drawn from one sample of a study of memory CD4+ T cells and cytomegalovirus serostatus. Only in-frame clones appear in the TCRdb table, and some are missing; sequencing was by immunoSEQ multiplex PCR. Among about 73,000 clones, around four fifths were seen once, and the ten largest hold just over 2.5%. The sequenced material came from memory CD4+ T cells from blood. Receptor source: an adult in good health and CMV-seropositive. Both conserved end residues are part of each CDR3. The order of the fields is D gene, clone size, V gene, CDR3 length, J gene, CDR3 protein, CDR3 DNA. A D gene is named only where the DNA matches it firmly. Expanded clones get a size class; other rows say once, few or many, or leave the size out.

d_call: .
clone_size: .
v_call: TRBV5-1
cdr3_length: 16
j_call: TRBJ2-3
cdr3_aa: CASSLEGGRDTDTQYF
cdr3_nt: TGCGCCAGCAGCTTGGAGGGGGGGAGGGACACAGATACGCAGTATTTT

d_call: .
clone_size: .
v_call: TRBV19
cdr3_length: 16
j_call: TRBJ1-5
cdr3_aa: CASSRPSGQGFQPQHF
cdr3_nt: TGTGCCAGTAGCCGACCGTCGGGGCAGGGGTTTCAGCCCCAGCATTTT

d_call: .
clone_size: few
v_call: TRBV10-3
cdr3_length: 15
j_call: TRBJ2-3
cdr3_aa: CAISESTASTDTQYF
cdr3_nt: TGTGCCATCAGTGAGAGCACAGCTAGCACAGATACGCAGTATTTT

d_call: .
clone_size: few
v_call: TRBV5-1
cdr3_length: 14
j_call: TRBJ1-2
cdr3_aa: CASSLTGRDYGYTF
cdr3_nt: TGCGCCAGCAGCTTGACAGGGAGGGACTATGGCTACACCTTC

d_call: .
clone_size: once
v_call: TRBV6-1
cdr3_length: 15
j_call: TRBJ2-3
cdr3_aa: CASSRDPWGTDTQYF
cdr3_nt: TGTGCCAGCAGTCGTGACCCGTGGGGTACAGATACGCAGTATTTT

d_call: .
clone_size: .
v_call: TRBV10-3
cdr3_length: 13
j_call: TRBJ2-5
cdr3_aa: CAISESSRETQYF
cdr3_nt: TGTGCCATCAGTGAGTCGAGTAGGGAGACCCAGTACTTC

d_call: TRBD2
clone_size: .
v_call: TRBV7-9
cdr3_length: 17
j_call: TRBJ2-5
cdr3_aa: CASSYRRFAGDVETQYF
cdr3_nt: TGTGCCAGCAGCTACCGCCGTTTTGCGGGAGATGTGGAGACCCAGTACTTC

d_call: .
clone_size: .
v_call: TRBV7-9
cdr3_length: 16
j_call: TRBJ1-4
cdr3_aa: CASSTPTLGGDEKLFF
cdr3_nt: TGTGCCAGCAGCACACCGACACTCGGGGGGGATGAAAAACTGTTTTTT

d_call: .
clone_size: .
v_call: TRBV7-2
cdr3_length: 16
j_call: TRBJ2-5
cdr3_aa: CASSLVGQGWGETQYF
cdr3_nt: TGTGCCAGCAGCTTAGTAGGGCAGGGTTGGGGCGAGACCCAGTACTTC

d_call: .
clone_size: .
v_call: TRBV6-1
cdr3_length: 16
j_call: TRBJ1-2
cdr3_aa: CASSEFRGLANYGYTF
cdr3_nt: TGTGCCAGCAGTGAATTTAGGGGCCTAGCTAACTATGGCTACACCTTC

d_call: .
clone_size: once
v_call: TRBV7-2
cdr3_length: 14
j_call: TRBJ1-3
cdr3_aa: CASSPDVSGNTIYF
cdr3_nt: TGTGCCAGCAGCCCTGATGTCTCTGGAAACACCATATATTTT

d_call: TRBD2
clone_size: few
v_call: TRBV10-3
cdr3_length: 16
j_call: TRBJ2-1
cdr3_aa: CAISPTGTSGSNEQFF
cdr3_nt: TGTGCCATCAGCCCGACCGGGACTAGCGGGAGTAATGAGCAGTTCTTC

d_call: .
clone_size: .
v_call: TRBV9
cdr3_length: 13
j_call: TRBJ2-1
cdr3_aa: CASSVVAENEQFF
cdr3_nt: TGTGCCAGCAGCGTAGTTGCCGAGAATGAGCAGTTCTTC

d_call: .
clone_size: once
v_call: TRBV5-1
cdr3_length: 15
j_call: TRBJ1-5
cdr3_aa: CASSLGEGSNQPQHF
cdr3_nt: TGCGCCAGCAGCTTGGGAGAGGGTAGCAATCAGCCCCAGCATTTT

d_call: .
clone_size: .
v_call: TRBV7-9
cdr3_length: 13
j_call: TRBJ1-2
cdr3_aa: CASSSEWGYGYTF
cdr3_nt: TGTGCCAGCAGCTCTGAATGGGGGTATGGCTACACCTTC

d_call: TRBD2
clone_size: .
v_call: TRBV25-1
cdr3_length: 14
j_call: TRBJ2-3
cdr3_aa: CASSAAGGQDTQYF
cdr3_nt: TGTGCCAGCAGTGCAGCGGGGGGACAGGATACGCAGTATTTT

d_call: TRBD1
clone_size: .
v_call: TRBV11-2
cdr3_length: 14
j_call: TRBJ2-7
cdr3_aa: CASSSYRGLYEQYF
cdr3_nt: TGTGCCAGCAGCTCCTACAGGGGGCTATACGAGCAGTACTTC

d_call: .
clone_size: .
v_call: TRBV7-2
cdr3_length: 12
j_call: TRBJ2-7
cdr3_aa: CASSLGAYEQYF
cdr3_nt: TGTGCCAGCAGCTTAGGAGCGTACGAGCAGTACTTC

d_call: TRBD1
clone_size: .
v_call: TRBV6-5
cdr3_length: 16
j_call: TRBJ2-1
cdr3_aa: CASSYSVGQGKNEQFF
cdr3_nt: TGTGCCAGCAGTTACTCAGTGGGACAGGGGAAGAATGAGCAGTTCTTC

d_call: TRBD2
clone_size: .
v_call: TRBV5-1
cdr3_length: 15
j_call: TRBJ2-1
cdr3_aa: CASSSLAGGINEQFF
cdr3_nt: TGCGCCAGCAGCTCACTAGCGGGGGGTATTAATGAGCAGTTCTTC

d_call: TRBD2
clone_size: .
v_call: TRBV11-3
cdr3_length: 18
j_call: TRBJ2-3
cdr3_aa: CASSRRWTSAIPTDTQYF
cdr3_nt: TGTGCCAGCAGCCGTCGTTGGACTAGCGCAATACCCACAGATACGCAGTATTTT

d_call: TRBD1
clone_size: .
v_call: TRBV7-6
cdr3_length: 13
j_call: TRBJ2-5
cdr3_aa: CASSLAERDSRYF
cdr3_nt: TGTGCCAGCAGCTTAGCGGAGAGGGACAGTAGGTACTTC

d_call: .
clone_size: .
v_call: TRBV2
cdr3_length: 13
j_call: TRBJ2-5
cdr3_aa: CASSGGARETQYF
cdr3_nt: TGTGCCAGCAGTGGCGGGGCCAGGGAGACCCAGTACTTC

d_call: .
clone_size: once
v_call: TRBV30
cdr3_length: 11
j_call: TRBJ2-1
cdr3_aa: CARDRGNEQFF
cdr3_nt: TGTGCGCGGGACAGAGGCAATGAGCAGTTCTTC

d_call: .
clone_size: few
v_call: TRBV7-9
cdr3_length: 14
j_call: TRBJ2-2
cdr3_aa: CASRKEGNTGELFF
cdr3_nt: TGTGCCAGCAGGAAGGAGGGTAACACCGGGGAGCTGTTTTTT

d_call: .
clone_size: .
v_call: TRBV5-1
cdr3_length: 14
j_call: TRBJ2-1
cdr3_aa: CASSPSGSHNEQFF
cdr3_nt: TGCGCCAGCAGCCCTTCAGGCTCGCACAATGAGCAGTTCTTC

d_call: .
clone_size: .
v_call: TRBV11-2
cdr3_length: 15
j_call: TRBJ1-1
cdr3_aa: CASSLTYTRDTEAFF
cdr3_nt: TGTGCCAGCAGCTTAACCTACACTCGGGACACTGAAGCTTTCTTT

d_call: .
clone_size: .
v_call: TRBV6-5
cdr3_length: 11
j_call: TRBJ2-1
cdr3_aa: CASREVDEQFF
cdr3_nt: TGTGCCAGCAGGGAAGTTGATGAGCAGTTCTTC

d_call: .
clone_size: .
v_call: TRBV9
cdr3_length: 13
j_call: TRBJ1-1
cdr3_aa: CASSEGMNTEAFF
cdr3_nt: TGTGCCAGCAGCGAGGGGATGAACACTGAAGCTTTCTTT

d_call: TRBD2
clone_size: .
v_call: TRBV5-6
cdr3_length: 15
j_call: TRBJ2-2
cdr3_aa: CASSLAGGSAGELFF
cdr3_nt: TGTGCCAGCAGCTTGGCGGGGGGTTCGGCCGGGGAGCTGTTTTTT

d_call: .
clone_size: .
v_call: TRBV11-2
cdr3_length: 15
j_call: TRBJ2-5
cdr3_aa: CASSFNRGPLGTQYF
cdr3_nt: TGTGCCAGCAGCTTTAACCGGGGGCCTTTGGGGACCCAGTACTTC

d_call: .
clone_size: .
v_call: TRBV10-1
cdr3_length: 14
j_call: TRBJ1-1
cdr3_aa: CASSDSGGNTEAFF
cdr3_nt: TGCGCCAGCAGTGATTCCGGGGGGAACACTGAAGCTTTCTTT

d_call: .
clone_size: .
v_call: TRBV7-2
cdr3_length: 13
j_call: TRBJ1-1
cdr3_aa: CASSLRQNTEAFF
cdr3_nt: TGTGCCAGCAGCCTCAGACAGAACACTGAAGCTTTCTTT

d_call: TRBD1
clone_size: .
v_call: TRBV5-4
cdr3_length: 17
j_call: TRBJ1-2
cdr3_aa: CASSRERPGQAGYGYTF
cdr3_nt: TGTGCCAGCAGCCGGGAGCGTCCGGGACAGGCTGGCTATGGCTACACCTTC

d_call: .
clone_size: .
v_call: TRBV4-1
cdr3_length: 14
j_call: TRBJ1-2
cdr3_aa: CASSQPTRSYGYTF
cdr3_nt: TGCGCCAGCAGCCAACCCACGCGGAGCTATGGCTACACCTTC

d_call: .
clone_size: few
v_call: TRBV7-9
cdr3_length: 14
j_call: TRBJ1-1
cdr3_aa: CASSLVIPGTEAFF
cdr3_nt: TGTGCCAGCAGCTTAGTGATCCCTGGGACTGAAGCTTTCTTT

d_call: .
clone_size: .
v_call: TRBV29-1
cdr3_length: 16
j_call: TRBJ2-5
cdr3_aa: CSVDMRGEGPQETQYF
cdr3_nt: TGCAGCGTTGATATGAGGGGGGAGGGCCCCCAAGAGACCCAGTACTTC

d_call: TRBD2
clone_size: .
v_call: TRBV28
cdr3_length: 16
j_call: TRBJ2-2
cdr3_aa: CASTPASGGRVRELFF
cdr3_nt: TGTGCCAGCACCCCGGCTAGCGGGGGGCGGGTTCGGGAGCTGTTTTTT

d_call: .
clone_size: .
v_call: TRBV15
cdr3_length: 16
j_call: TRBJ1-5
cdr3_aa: CATSRVGRGGDQPQHF
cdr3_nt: TGTGCCACCAGCAGAGTGGGCCGCGGCGGTGATCAGCCCCAGCATTTT

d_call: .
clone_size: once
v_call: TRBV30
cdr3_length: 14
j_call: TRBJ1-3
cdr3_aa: CAQHTPAAGNTIYF
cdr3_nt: TGTGCCCAACACACCCCGGCAGCTGGAAACACCATATATTTT

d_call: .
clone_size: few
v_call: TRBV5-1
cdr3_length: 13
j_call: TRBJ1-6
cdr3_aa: CASSLAGNSPLHF
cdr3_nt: TGCGCCAGCAGCTTGGCCGGTAATTCACCCCTCCACTTT

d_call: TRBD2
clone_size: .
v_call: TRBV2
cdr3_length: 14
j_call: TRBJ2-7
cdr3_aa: CASRPGLAGYEQYF
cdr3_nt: TGTGCCAGCAGACCGGGACTAGCGGGCTACGAGCAGTACTTC

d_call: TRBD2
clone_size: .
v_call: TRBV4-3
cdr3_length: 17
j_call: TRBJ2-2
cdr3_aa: CASSQGRLAGYGGELFF
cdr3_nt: TGCGCCAGCAGCCAAGGCCGACTAGCGGGGTACGGCGGGGAGCTGTTTTTT

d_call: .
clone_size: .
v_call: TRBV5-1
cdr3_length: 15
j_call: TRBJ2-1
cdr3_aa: CAGIGRVSSYNEQFF
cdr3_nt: TGCGCCGGGATTGGGCGGGTAAGCTCCTACAATGAGCAGTTCTTC

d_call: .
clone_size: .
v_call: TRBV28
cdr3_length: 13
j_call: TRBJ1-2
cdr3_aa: CASSLGGDDGYTF
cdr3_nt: TGTGCCAGCAGTTTAGGGGGGGACGATGGCTACACCTTC

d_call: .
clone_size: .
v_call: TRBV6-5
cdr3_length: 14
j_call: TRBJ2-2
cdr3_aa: CASSSGEWTGELFF
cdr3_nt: TGTGCCAGCAGTTCCGGGGAATGGACCGGGGAGCTGTTTTTT

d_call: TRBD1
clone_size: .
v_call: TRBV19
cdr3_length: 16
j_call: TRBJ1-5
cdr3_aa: CASSRDRGQSSQPQHF
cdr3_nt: TGTGCCAGTAGTCGAGACAGGGGGCAAAGCAGTCAGCCCCAGCATTTT

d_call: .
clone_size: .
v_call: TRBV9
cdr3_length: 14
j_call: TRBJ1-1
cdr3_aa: CASSPSSGATEAFF
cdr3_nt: TGTGCCAGCAGCCCATCCTCGGGAGCCACTGAAGCTTTCTTT

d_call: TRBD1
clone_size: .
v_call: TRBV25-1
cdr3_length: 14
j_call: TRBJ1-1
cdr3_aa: CASSEAGGHTEAFF
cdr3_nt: TGTGCCAGCAGTGAGGCAGGGGGTCACACTGAAGCTTTCTTT

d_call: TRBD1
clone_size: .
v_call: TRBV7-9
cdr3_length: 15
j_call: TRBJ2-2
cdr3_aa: CASRRTGTGAGELFF
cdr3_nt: TGTGCCAGCAGGCGTACCGGGACAGGGGCCGGGGAGCTGTTTTTT

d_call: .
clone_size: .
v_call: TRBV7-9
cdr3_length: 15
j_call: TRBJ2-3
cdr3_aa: CASTPTRASTDTQYF
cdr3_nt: TGTGCCAGCACTCCGACCAGGGCCAGCACAGATACGCAGTATTTT